This TCR beta chain is from a study of Graves' ophthalmopathy and Graves' hyperthyroidism. About this clonotype: Its antigen is not known.

Study outcomes and limitations: As the model predicted ophthalmopathy progression, it achieved a sensitivity of 70% to 71% and a specificity of 72.22%.

Scientists amplified the TCR beta CDR3 regions from RNA transcripts. The authors performed first-round RT-PCR with HTBI primers and then a second-round multiplex PCR. TCRdb independently ran MiXCR on the multiplex PCR reads; one entry per CDR3 protein. The repertoire consists of approximately 700,000 distinct CDR3 sequences, with around 40% occurring once and the leading ten covering about 40%. This TCR derives from an adult man with Graves' ophthalmopathy. Sequenced: peripheral blood.

The CDR3: CSATTSGNTDTQYF. In DNA, the CDR3 is TGCAGTGCCACGACTAGCGGCAACACAGATACGCAGTATTTT. The rearrangement links TRBV20-1 to TRBJ2-3; 9 bases agree with TRBD2. The V gene end was trimmed by 6 bases and the J gene end by 2 bases; junction bases not matched to a gene: 6. Looked up from germline, CDR1 is DFQATT and CDR2 is SNEGSKA (reference sequence). The CDR3 is 14 residues long.